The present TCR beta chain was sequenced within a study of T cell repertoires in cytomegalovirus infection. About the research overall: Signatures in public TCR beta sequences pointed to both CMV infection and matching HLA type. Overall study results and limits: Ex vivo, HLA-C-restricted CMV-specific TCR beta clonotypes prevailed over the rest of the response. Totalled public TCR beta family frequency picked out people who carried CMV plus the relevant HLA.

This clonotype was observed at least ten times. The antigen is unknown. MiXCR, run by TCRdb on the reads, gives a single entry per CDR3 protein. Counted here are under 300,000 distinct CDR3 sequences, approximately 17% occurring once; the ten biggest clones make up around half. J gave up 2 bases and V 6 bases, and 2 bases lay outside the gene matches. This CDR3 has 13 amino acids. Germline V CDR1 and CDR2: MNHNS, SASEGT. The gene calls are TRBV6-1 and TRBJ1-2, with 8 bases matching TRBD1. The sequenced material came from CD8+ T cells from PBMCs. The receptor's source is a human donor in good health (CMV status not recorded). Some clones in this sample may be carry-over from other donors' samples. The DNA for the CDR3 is TGTGCCAGCAGGGGGACAGGAAACTATGGCTACACCTTC. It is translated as CASRGTGNYGYTF.